The 3 T cell receptor beta chains below all came from one sample that was sequenced in a study of OX40 agonist ivuxolimab in advanced cancers. TCRdb keeps only in-frame clones here, not all; method: immunoSEQ multiplex PCR. The data hold around 63,000 clones, with roughly 90% observed a single time. The input for sequencing was CD4+ or CD8+ T cells sorted from blood, taken in a trial of the OX40 agonist ivuxolimab. These receptors all come from an adult with an advanced solid tumor such as melanoma, head and neck, liver or kidney cancer.

The V gene is TRBV5-6, the J gene TRBJ2-3, with TRBD2 matching over 7 bases. Per germline, CDR1 SGHDT and CDR2 YYEEEE. The CDR3 contains 18 residues. V gave up 3 bases and J gave up 2 bases; unmatched junction bases: 15. The CDR3 nucleotides are TGTGCCAGCAGCTCCCCCCCCCGGGTGGGAGGGATCACAGATACGCAGTATTTT. This encodes CASSSPPRVGGITDTQYF.

The CDR3 sequence: CASSQSPYALHTSSYEQYF. The CDR3 region has the DNA TGCGCCAGCAGCCAATCCCCCTACGCTTTACATACCAGCTCCTACGAGCAGTACTTC. The chain is built from TRBV4-3 and TRBJ2-7; D call uncertain. V gave up 2 bases and J gave up 0 bases, with 23 bases separating them. This CDR3 is built from 19 residues. CDR1 LGHNA and CDR2 YSLEER come from the germline V gene.

This chain links TRBV7-2 with TRBJ2-5; 12 bases are a match to TRBD2. The CDR3 is made up of 16 amino acids. Trimming took 6 bases from V and 5 from J; bases not matched to a gene: 10. Germline lookup yields CDR1 SGHTA and CDR2 FQGNSA. Written as DNA, the CDR3 is TGTGCCAGCAGTCAAATGACTAGCGGGAGTCTTGAGACCCAGTACTTC. Its protein product is CASSQMTSGSLETQYF.